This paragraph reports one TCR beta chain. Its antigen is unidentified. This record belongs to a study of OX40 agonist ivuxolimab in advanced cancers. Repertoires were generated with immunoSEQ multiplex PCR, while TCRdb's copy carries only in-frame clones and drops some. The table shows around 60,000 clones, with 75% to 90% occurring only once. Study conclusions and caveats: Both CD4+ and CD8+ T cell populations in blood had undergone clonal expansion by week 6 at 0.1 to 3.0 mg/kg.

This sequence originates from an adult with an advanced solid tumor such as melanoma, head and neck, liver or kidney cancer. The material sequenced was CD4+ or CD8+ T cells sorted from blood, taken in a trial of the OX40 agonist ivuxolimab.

The CDR3 here is CASSDAREQYF. The CDR3 region has the DNA TGTGCCAGCAGTGATGCGCGGGAGCAGTACTTC. The chain couples TRBV6-1 to TRBJ2-7; D gene uncertain. CDR3 length: 11 residues. Per germline, CDR1 MNHNS and CDR2 SASEGT. The V end lost 3 bases, the J end lost 7 bases, and 7 bases lay between the germline ends.